The 29 T cell receptor beta chains given below trace back to one sample, sequenced in a study of T-cell reconstitution after alpha-beta-depleted transplantation in children. During its preparation, the TCRbeta library received unique molecular identifiers. Using its own MiXCR run on the PCR reads, TCRdb lists one record per CDR3 protein. The sample has 150,000 to 200,000 distinct CDR3 sequences; around 6.8% are singletons. Material: PBMCs from the stem cell graft donor, obtained from the stem cell graft. Every receptor here comes from a human donor who donated a stem cell graft to a child with Wiskott-Aldrich syndrome.

There are many counts of this clonotype. The gene calls are TRBV5-1 and TRBJ1-6; D call uncertain. The germline V and J ends were trimmed by 7 bases and 11 bases, with 16 bases remaining between them. Per germline, CDR1 SGHRS and CDR2 YFSETQ. The CDR3 is 13 amino acids. In nucleotides, the CDR3 is TGCGCCAGCGGACTGACAACGGAGGCACCCCTCCACTTT. It encodes CASGLTTEAPLHF. Full variable domain (missing parts from reference TRBV5-1 and TRBJ1-6): KAGVTQTPRYLIKTRGQQVTLSCSPISGHRSVSWYQQTPGQGLQFLFEYFSETQRNKGNFPGRFSGRQFSNSRSEMNVSTLELGDSALYLCASGLTTEAPLHFGNGTRLTVT.

This clonotype was seen more than once but under ten times. The chain recombines TRBV7-9 with TRBJ2-3; TRBD2 matches 10 bases. Germline-derived CDR1 and CDR2 are SEHNR and FQNEAQ (reference sequence). The CDR3 has 14 amino acids. V shed 6 bases, J shed 3 bases, and the junction held 3 bases outside the gene matches. Here the CDR3 reads CASRAGGLTDTQYF. DNA of the CDR3: TGTGCCAGCAGAGCGGGGGGGCTTACAGATACGCAGTATTTT.

This clonotype was seen a few times. This chain connects TRBV19 to TRBJ2-7; D is unclear. V was shortened by 5 bases and J by 3 bases, with 20 bases between the two germline ends. The CDR3 consists of 16 residues. CDR1 is LNHDA and CDR2 is SQIVND in the germline V gene (reference sequence). The CDR3 DNA reads as TGTGCCAGTAGTCCGCGACTGGATACAACGTACTACGAGCAGTACTTC. Encoded protein: CASSPRLDTTYYEQYF.

This clonotype has a count of ten or more. J is TRBJ2-1 and V is TRBV20-1, with D tentatively TRBD2 (6 bases). Trimming took 0 bases from V and 3 from J, leaving 12 bases between them. The CDR3 runs 15 residues. The germline gives CDR1 DFQATT, CDR2 SNEGSKA (reference sequence). CDR3: CSARDRGNLYNEQFF. CDR3 DNA sequence: TGCAGTGCTAGAGATCGGGGGAATCTCTACAATGAGCAGTTCTTC.

This clonotype was picked up many times. This chain uses TRBV5-1 with TRBJ1-2; D remains ambiguous. CDR1 and CDR2 (germline): SGHRS, YFSETQ. The CDR3 loop spans 14 amino acids. Trimming took 0 bases from V and 2 from J, leaving 8 bases between them. DNA of the CDR3: TGCGCCAGCAGCTTGGACCAGACCAACTATGGCTACACCTTC. Translating gives CASSLDQTNYGYTF.

This clonotype has a count of ten or more. CDR3 region: CASSTWDRNQETQYF. Written as DNA, the CDR3 is TGCGCCAGCAGCACATGGGACAGGAACCAAGAGACCCAGTACTTC. The V gene is TRBV5-1, the J gene TRBJ2-5; 8 nucleotides line up with TRBD1. Germline CDR1 and CDR2: SGHRS and YFSETQ. Trimming removed 4 bases from V and 0 bases from J; junction bases left unmatched: 5. The CDR3 runs to 15 residues.

This clonotype was seen a few times. The chain employs TRBV5-1 and TRBJ2-1, with D perhaps matching TRBD2 (6 bases). Germline V lookup: CDR1 SGHRS, CDR2 YFSETQ. Trimming left V 0 bases short and J 0 bases short, with 22 bases between. The CDR3 length is 20 residues. This chain's CDR3 is CASSLVWVGGAESSYNEQFF. The DNA for the CDR3 is TGCGCCAGCAGCTTGGTTTGGGTAGGAGGGGCCGAGAGCTCCTACAATGAGCAGTTCTTC.

This clonotype was observed a handful of times. This chain links TRBV30 with TRBJ2-3; weak D call: TRBD2 (6 bases). V gave up 0 bases and J gave up 5 bases, with 9 bases separating them. Germline lookup yields CDR1 GTSNPN and CDR2 SVGIG (reference sequence). The CDR3 has 13 residues. For the CDR3, the DNA is TGTGCCTGGAGTGTACTAGCTCTAGATACGCAGTATTTT. Residues: CAWSVLALDTQYF.

The genes are TRBV11-1 and TRBJ2-6, with D perhaps TRBD2 (7 bases). Germline loops: CDR1 SGHAT, CDR2 FQDESV (reference sequence). This CDR3 has 18 residues. V was shortened by 5 bases and J by 1 base, with 18 bases between the two germline ends. Written as DNA, the CDR3 is TGTGCCAGCAGCCCAGAAACAGGGAGGGGATCTGGGGCCAACGTCCTGACTTTC. This encodes CASSPETGRGSGANVLTF. Based on the CDR3 plus reference TRBV11-1 and TRBJ2-6, the full variable domain is EAEVAQSPRYKITEKSQAVAFWCDPISGHATLYWYRQILGQGPELLVQFQDESVVDDSQLPKDRFSAERLKGVDSTLKIQPAELGDSAMYLCASSPETGRGSGANVLTFGAGSRLTVL.

This clonotype was seen ten or more times. The J gene is TRBJ2-1, the V gene TRBV20-1; TRBD2 agrees at 10 bases. From germline, CDR1 is DFQATT and CDR2 SNEGSKA (reference sequence). Losses at the gene ends were 2 bases for V and 3 bases for J; bases not matched to a gene: 13. The CDR3 extends over 18 amino acids. The CDR3 sequence: CSARKLIKGLADYNEQFF. The CDR3 coding sequence is TGCAGTGCTAGAAAATTAATAAAAGGACTAGCGGACTACAATGAGCAGTTCTTC.

This clonotype occurred many times. The chain couples TRBV15 to TRBJ2-2; D ambiguous. With 1 base removed from V and 7 bases from J, the gap between germline ends came to 4 bases. Per germline, CDR1 LNHNV and CDR2 YYDKDF (reference sequence). CDR3 length: 12 residues. Here the CDR3 reads CATSRASGELFF. The CDR3 region has the DNA TGTGCCACCAGCAGAGCAAGCGGGGAGCTGTTTTTT. The variable domain in full, completed from reference TRBV15 and TRBJ2-2, reads DAMVIQNPRYQVTQFGKPVTLSCSQTLNHNVMYWYQQKSSQAPKLLFHYYDKDFNNEADTPDNFQSRRPNTSFCFLDIRSPGLGDTAMYLCATSRASGELFFGEGSRLTVL.

Many counts were recorded for this clonotype. V and J are TRBV2 and TRBJ1-1; the D gene is possibly TRBD1 (6 bases). Germline V gives CDR1 SNHLY, CDR2 FYNNEI. The V gene lost 2 bases and the J gene lost 4 bases, with 11 bases spanning the gap. This CDR3 has 14 residues. The CDR3 protein is CASSEQGRGTEAFF. CDR3 in DNA: TGTGCCAGCAGTGAACAGGGGAGGGGCACTGAAGCTTTCTTT.

CDR3 amino acids: CASSVNPGAGANVLTF. The CDR3 coding sequence is TGTGCCAGCAGCGTAAACCCGGGGGCTGGGGCCAACGTCCTGACTTTC. V gene TRBV9 combines with J gene TRBJ2-6; D is perhaps TRBD2 (6 bases). CDR3 length equals 16 residues. Trimming removed 1 base at V and 2 bases at J, with 10 bases between. CDR1 and CDR2 from the germline V gene are SGDLS and YYNGEE.

This clonotype was detected ten times or more. V usage is TRBV29-1 and J usage is TRBJ2-1; the D is unclear. Germline V gene sequence: CDR1 SQVTM, CDR2 ANQGSEA. V was cut by 7 bases and J by 1 base, with 11 bases left in between. CDR3 size: 13 residues. CDR3 sequence reads: CSGTSLSYNEQFF. CDR3 nucleotide sequence: TGCAGCGGTACCTCACTTTCCTACAATGAGCAGTTCTTC.

A single count supports this clonotype. This may be a read error, as it is one base from a much larger clone. V and J are TRBV29-1 and TRBJ2-1, with TRBD2 identical over 10 bases. V was clipped by 7 bases and J by 10 bases; unmatched bases: 10. This CDR3 spans 13 amino acids. Germline-derived CDR1 and CDR2 are SQVTM and ANQGSEA. The CDR3 here is CSAPGLARSEQFF. The DNA for the CDR3 is TGCAGCGCCCCGGGACTAGCGAGATCCGAGCAGTTCTTC.

This clonotype was seen at least ten times. The chain links TRBV20-1 to TRBJ2-7; possibly TRBD1 for D (6 bases). The CDR3 extends over 15 amino acids. V dropped 3 bases and J dropped 3 bases, with 18 bases sitting between them. CDR1 is DFQATT, CDR2 SNEGSKA, per germline (reference sequence). Here the CDR3 DNA reads TGCAGTGCTAGTGCGACAGGATCCCCCTACTACGAGCAGTACTTC. Its translation is CSASATGSPYYEQYF.

This clonotype showed up just a few times. The chain has TRBV5-1 and TRBJ2-1, with TRBD1 matching 7 bases. Germline CDR1 reads SGHRS; CDR2 reads YFSETQ. Trimming cost V 3 bases and J 0 bases; bases outside gene matches: 3. The CDR3 covers 15 residues. The CDR3 loop is CASSWGQSSYNEQFF. The DNA of the CDR3 is TGCGCCAGCAGCTGGGGACAGAGCTCCTACAATGAGCAGTTCTTC.

This clonotype was detected many times. The chain employs TRBV7-8 and TRBJ2-1; 9 positions match TRBD2. There are 16 residues in the CDR3. The V and J ends lost 6 bases and 7 bases, in that order; junction bases with no gene match: 13. Germline V gives CDR1 SGHVS, CDR2 FQNEAQ. CDR3 residues: CASSPLAGRIQNEQFF. DNA of the CDR3: TGTGCCAGCAGTCCCCTAGCGGGACGAATTCAGAATGAGCAGTTCTTC. Together with reference TRBV7-8 and TRBJ2-1, the CDR3 gives the full variable domain: GAGVSQSPRYKVAKRGQDVALRCDPISGHVSLFWYQQALGQGPEFLTYFQNEAQLDKSGLPSDRFFAERPEGSVSTLKIQRTQQEDSAVYLCASSPLAGRIQNEQFFGPGTRLTVL.

This clonotype was detected many times. V gene TRBV3-1 combines with J gene TRBJ1-4, with 10 bases aligning to TRBD1. The CDR3 length is 16 residues. Unmatched junction bases numbered 4, after V lost 4 bases and J lost 2 bases. CDR1 and CDR2 from the germline V gene are LGHDT and YNNKEL (reference sequence). CDR3 in DNA: TGTGCCAGCAGCCGACGACAGGGGGCTACTAATGAAAAACTGTTTTTT. It encodes CASSRRQGATNEKLFF.

This clonotype was seen ten or more times. V usage is TRBV28 and J usage is TRBJ2-7; D ambiguous. Deletions cut 3 bases from V and 3 bases from J, with 9 bases between. This CDR3 is 13 amino acids long. From germline, CDR1 is MDHEN and CDR2 SYDVKM. CDR3 amino acids: CASSLASRYEQYF. DNA of the CDR3: TGTGCCAGCAGTTTGGCAAGTCGCTACGAGCAGTACTTC.

This chain links TRBV29-1 with TRBJ2-3, with a tentative D call TRBD2 (5 bases). CDR1 and CDR2 (germline): SQVTM, ANQGSEA. CDR3 length equals 14 residues. The ends were cut back, 4 bases at V and 2 bases at J, with 13 bases in the middle. DNA for the CDR3: TGCAGCGTTGTTCCCAGCGGCAACACAGATACGCAGTATTTT. This gives the protein CSVVPSGNTDTQYF.

This clonotype was seen a few times. This chain links TRBV20-1 with TRBJ1-5, with 10 bases identical to TRBD1. Unmatched junction bases numbered 8, after V lost 6 bases and J lost 0 bases. The CDR3 spans 16 residues. Germline V CDR1 and CDR2: DFQATT, SNEGSKA (reference sequence). The CDR3 DNA follows: TGCAGTGCCGTGACAGGGGGCGATTATAGCAATCAGCCCCAGCATTTT. It is translated as CSAVTGGDYSNQPQHF.

This clonotype appeared many times. The genes are TRBV5-1 and TRBJ1-5; D might be TRBD1 (5 bases). This CDR3 contains 16 residues. CDR1 and CDR2 (germline): SGHRS, YFSETQ. V lost 4 bases and J 4 bases, leaving 18 bases between the germline ends. The CDR3 DNA reads TGCGCCAGCAGCCCGGGACCGGCTGGAGCTAATCAGCCCCAGCATTTT. Translation: CASSPGPAGANQPQHF.

Many counts were recorded for this clonotype. The chain carries TRBV29-1 and TRBJ1-2; the D gene is possibly TRBD1 (6 bases). V was trimmed by 4 bases and J by 2 bases, leaving 20 bases between them. From germline, CDR1 is SQVTM and CDR2 ANQGSEA. The CDR3 totals 16 residues. In DNA form, the CDR3 reads TGCAGCGTTGCCTTACCGGACAGTGAGGGGAACTATGGCTACACCTTC. Its translation is CSVALPDSEGNYGYTF.

This clonotype has at least ten counts. The rearrangement joins TRBV6-2 or TRBV6-3 to TRBJ2-7; possible D gene TRBD2, 6 bases. Trimming left V 7 bases short and J 5 bases short, with 18 bases between. This CDR3 has 14 amino acids. Germline V gene data show CDR1 as MNHEY and CDR2 as SVGEGT. As DNA, the CDR3 is TGTGCCAGCATTTTCGGAGGGAGCGTCCACGAGCAGTACTTC. Protein: CASIFGGSVHEQYF.

This clonotype was seen ten or more times. This chain uses TRBV6-6 with TRBJ2-5; D not certain. CDR1 is MNHNY and CDR2 is SVGAGI in the germline V gene (reference sequence). This CDR3 is built from 12 residues. V lost 7 bases and J 5 bases, leaving 11 bases between the germline ends. The CDR3 nucleotides are TGTGCCAGCAAGGAAGAGCTCGAGACCCAGTACTTC. This encodes CASKEELETQYF.

The chain has TRBV6-5 and TRBJ2-3; D gene unclear. Germline V gene lookup returns CDR1 MNHEY and CDR2 SVGAGI. Trimming took off 9 bases at V and 4 bases at J, with 8 bases between the two ends. CDR3 size: 11 residues. The CDR3 protein is CASSHADTQYF. The CDR3 coding sequence is TGTGCCAGTAGCCATGCAGATACGCAGTATTTT.

This clonotype has at least ten counts. The chain has TRBV6-2 or TRBV6-3 and TRBJ2-1, with 8 bases that match TRBD2. The CDR3 covers 19 residues. Germline lookup yields CDR1 MNHEY and CDR2 SVGEGT. After removal of 1 base from V and 3 bases from J, the junction contained 14 bases not matched to a gene. CDR3 residues: CASSYWDHKRESDYNEQFF. CDR3 DNA: TGTGCCAGCAGTTACTGGGACCATAAGCGGGAGTCGGACTACAATGAGCAGTTCTTC.

This clonotype was found many times. V is TRBV20-1 and J is TRBJ2-7; D perhaps matches TRBD1 (6 bases). V lost 5 bases, J lost 7 bases, and 15 bases lay in between. This CDR3 contains 12 residues. CDR1 is DFQATT, CDR2 SNEGSKA, per germline (reference sequence). The CDR3 coding sequence is TGCAGTGCTGAGGACAGAACGGGAGAGCAGTACTTC. It specifies CSAEDRTGEQYF.